These T cell receptor beta chains were read from a single sample in a study of blood T cell repertoires in COVID-19. The protocol was immunoSEQ multiplex PCR, while the TCRdb copy is restricted to in-frame clones and leaves out a portion. The sample has 150,000 to 200,000 clones, around 82% seen once. The sequenced material came from peripheral blood. The receptors come from a human donor with acute or convalescent COVID-19. The donor label of this sample is uncertain. Both conserved end residues are part of each CDR3. The order of the fields is CDR3 protein, V gene, clone size. Some rows mark clone size as missing; the rest say once, few, many or name a class of expanded clone.

cdr3_aa: CAWGQGAGANVLTF
v_call: TRBV30
clone_size: -

cdr3_aa: CASSPGLMVVNEQFF
v_call: TRBV5-1
clone_size: -

cdr3_aa: CASRLNPVGREPQHF
v_call: TRBV2
clone_size: -

cdr3_aa: CASSHGQGLEQYF
v_call: TRBV3-1/TRBV3-2
clone_size: -

cdr3_aa: CASSQASRGLGDTQYF
v_call: TRBV3-1/TRBV3-2
clone_size: -

cdr3_aa: CASSPEVRYGYTF
v_call: TRBV7-9
clone_size: -

cdr3_aa: CASSNEQGQPQHF
v_call: TRBV5-1
clone_size: few

cdr3_aa: CPSRPYATGELFF
v_call: TRBV27
clone_size: -

cdr3_aa: CASSKGVEANVLTF
v_call: TRBV5-4
clone_size: -

cdr3_aa: CAWSGLAGGSGEQYF
v_call: TRBV30
clone_size: few

cdr3_aa: CASSDGTSGGALDTQYF
v_call: TRBV2
clone_size: -

cdr3_aa: CASSEGRIRDQPQHF
v_call: TRBV6-1
clone_size: once

cdr3_aa: CASSLEDRDEKLFF
v_call: TRBV5-1
clone_size: -

cdr3_aa: CAGRVNQETQYF
v_call: TRBV2
clone_size: -

cdr3_aa: CASSYGTSGRYEQYF
v_call: TRBV11-2
clone_size: -

cdr3_aa: CASSMLGSKGNSPLHF
v_call: TRBV19
clone_size: once

cdr3_aa: CASSYGGQETQYF
v_call: TRBV7-3
clone_size: -

cdr3_aa: CASSIGRGASSPGANVLTF
v_call: TRBV19
clone_size: -

cdr3_aa: CASSLGQYTEAFF
v_call: TRBV11-3
clone_size: -

cdr3_aa: CASSFPGAYQETQYF
v_call: TRBV11-2
clone_size: -

cdr3_aa: CASSLTGVAKNIQYF
v_call: TRBV28
clone_size: -

cdr3_aa: CASSAGTGENSPLHF
v_call: TRBV18
clone_size: -

cdr3_aa: CSVGGQLNTEAFF
v_call: TRBV29-1
clone_size: -

cdr3_aa: CASTDRGSYNEQFF
v_call: TRBV19
clone_size: once

cdr3_aa: CASSYGIMNTEAFF
v_call: TRBV7-9
clone_size: -

cdr3_aa: CASSSPARQYNSPLHF
v_call: TRBV28
clone_size: -

cdr3_aa: CAWRVTSGGSGEQYF
v_call: TRBV30
clone_size: -

cdr3_aa: CASSLAGGQDTQYF
v_call: TRBV5-1
clone_size: -

cdr3_aa: CASSSVETQYF
v_call: TRBV7-8
clone_size: once

cdr3_aa: CASRGQGAYGYTF
v_call: TRBV6-5
clone_size: -

cdr3_aa: CASSNRGQYNYGYTF
v_call: TRBV21-1
clone_size: -

cdr3_aa: CASSSGMNTEAFF
v_call: TRBV7-3
clone_size: -

cdr3_aa: CASRLARGYGYTF
v_call: TRBV19
clone_size: few

cdr3_aa: CASSLGQPNEKLFF
v_call: TRBV5-8
clone_size: -

cdr3_aa: CAWSRGTGELFF
v_call: TRBV30
clone_size: -

cdr3_aa: CASSLRPGTFF
v_call: TRBV6-5
clone_size: -

cdr3_aa: CASSETVDYGYTF
v_call: TRBV2
clone_size: -

cdr3_aa: CASSTRNRGNSGNTIYF
v_call: TRBV4-1
clone_size: once

cdr3_aa: CASSFPGQGTYGYTF
v_call: TRBV5-1
clone_size: -

cdr3_aa: CASSLIPFTDTQYF
v_call: TRBV7-8
clone_size: -

cdr3_aa: CASSTSQGGEKLFF
v_call: TRBV6-5
clone_size: -

cdr3_aa: CASSARDRGTETQYF
v_call: TRBV2
clone_size: -

cdr3_aa: CAWSVTRLGEGYTF
v_call: TRBV30
clone_size: many

cdr3_aa: CASSMSASGSGEQFF
v_call: TRBV19
clone_size: -

cdr3_aa: CASSDRGGTEAFF
v_call: TRBV7-2
clone_size: once